This entry lists 7 T cell receptor beta chains sequenced from one sample in a study of cytomegalovirus exposure and HLA in healthy donors. Repertoires were generated with immunoSEQ multiplex PCR, while TCRdb's copy carries only in-frame clones and drops some. This table holds 150,000 to 200,000 clones, 85% to 90% found once. Sequences were obtained from PBMCs. The receptor source for this set is a woman aged 25 to 45 in good health and CMV-seronegative.

This rearrangement joins TRBV5-8 to TRBJ2-7, with 10 bases lining up with TRBD1. This CDR3 region has 15 residues. V dropped 2 bases and J dropped 3; count of bases not matched to a gene: 5. Germline V CDR1 and CDR2: SGHTS, YDEGEE. The CDR3 sequence is CASSLVGTGVYEQYF. For the CDR3, the DNA is TGTGCCAGCAGCTTAGTCGGGACAGGGGTCTACGAGCAGTACTTC.

This chain connects TRBV2 to TRBJ1-6; 10 positions match TRBD1. CDR1 is SNHLY and CDR2 is FYNNEI in the germline V gene. V shed 8 bases and J 5 bases; nucleotides not matched to a gene: 18. There are 19 residues in the CDR3. The CDR3 bases are TGTGCCAGCTGGCTTGACGGGACAGGGGATTCCACCCATAATTCACCCCTCCACTTT. Amino acid sequence: CASWLDGTGDSTHNSPLHF.

This sequence joins TRBV6-5 and TRBJ2-3; 7 bases agree with TRBD1. V shed 5 bases and J 3 bases; nucleotides not matched to a gene: 5. The CDR3 contains 14 residues. CDR1 is MNHEY, CDR2 SVGAGI, per germline. The CDR3 DNA reads TGTGCCAGCAGTCGGACAGGTTCGACAGATACGCAGTATTTT. It encodes CASSRTGSTDTQYF.

The chain couples TRBV10-1 to TRBJ2-2; D gene ambiguous. Per germline, CDR1 WNHNN and CDR2 SYGVQD (reference sequence). V was cut by 6 bases and J by 4 bases, with 9 bases left in between. The CDR3 is made up of 13 amino acids. The CDR3 DNA follows: TGCGCCAGCAGCCAGACTTCCACCGGGGAGCTGTTTTTT. Its translation: CASSQTSTGELFF.

V usage is TRBV7-9 and J usage is TRBJ2-7; 13 positions agree with TRBD2. The V and J ends lost 0 bases and 2 bases, in that order; junction bases with no gene match: 1. Germline-derived CDR1 and CDR2 are SEHNR and FQNEAQ (reference sequence). This CDR3 spans 16 amino acids. The CDR3 loop is CASSLATSGGTYEQYF. The CDR3 nucleotides read TGTGCCAGCAGCTTAGCGACTAGCGGGGGGACCTACGAGCAGTACTTC. The whole variable domain, remainder taken from reference TRBV7-9 and TRBJ2-7, is DTGVSQNPRHKITKRGQNVTFRCDPISEHNRLYWYRQTLGQGPEFLTYFQNEAQLEKSRLLSDRFSAERPKGSFSTLEIQRTEQGDSAMYLCASSLATSGGTYEQYFGPGTRLTVT.

About this clone itself: The sample holds other DNA sequences that translate to the same CDR3. The chain employs TRBV6-5 and TRBJ2-7, with 8 bases lining up with TRBD1. This CDR3 has 13 amino acids. Germline V CDR1 and CDR2: MNHEY, SVGAGI. The trim removed 7 bases at V and 6 bases at J, leaving 8 bases unmatched. CDR3 sequence reads: CASTADRGGEQYF. For the CDR3, the DNA is TGTGCCAGCACTGCTGACAGGGGCGGCGAGCAGTACTTC.

This chain links TRBV27 with TRBJ1-6; the D gene is possibly TRBD1 (5 bases). This CDR3 has 16 amino acids. Trimming left V 3 bases short and J 10 bases short, with 19 bases between. Looked up from germline, CDR1 is MNHEY and CDR2 is SMNVEV (reference sequence). DNA of the CDR3: TGTGCCAGCAGTTTTAGTCAGGGTACAATTGGGTCACCCCTCCACTTT. Amino acids: CASSFSQGTIGSPLHF.